The present T cell receptor (beta chain) was sequenced within a study of read filtering for tumor transcriptome and immune sequencing. This clonotype has only a few counts. This library used 300 to 500 ng RNA and molecular barcoded adaptors spanning alpha/delta and beta/gamma chains. TCRdb re-called the reads through MiXCR, storing one row per CDR3 protein. The sample carries roughly 93,000 distinct CDR3 sequences, 20% to 25% recorded once. J lost 10 bases, V lost 9 bases, and 6 bases had no gene match. The CDR3 has 12 amino acids. The chain employs TRBV12-3 or TRBV12-4 and TRBJ1-6, with 7 bases matching TRBD1. Sequenced material: a population of CD138-negative cells sorted from bone marrow. This receptor was obtained from a donor at least 40 years old with multiple myeloma. The CDR3 DNA reads TGTGCCAGTCAGGGACAGAAGTCACCCCTCCACTTT. Translated, it gives CASQGQKSPLHF.